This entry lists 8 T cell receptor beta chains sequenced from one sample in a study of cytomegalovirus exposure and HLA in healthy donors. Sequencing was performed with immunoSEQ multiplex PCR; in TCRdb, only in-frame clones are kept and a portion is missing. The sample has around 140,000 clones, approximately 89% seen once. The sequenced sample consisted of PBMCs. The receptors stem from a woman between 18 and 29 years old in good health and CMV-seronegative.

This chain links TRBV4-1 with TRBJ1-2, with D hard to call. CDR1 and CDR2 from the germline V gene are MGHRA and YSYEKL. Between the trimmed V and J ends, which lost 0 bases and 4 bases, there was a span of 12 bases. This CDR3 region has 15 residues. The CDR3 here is CASSQELAGLYGYTF. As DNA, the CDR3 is TGCGCCAGCAGCCAAGAGCTTGCAGGCCTCTATGGCTACACCTTC.

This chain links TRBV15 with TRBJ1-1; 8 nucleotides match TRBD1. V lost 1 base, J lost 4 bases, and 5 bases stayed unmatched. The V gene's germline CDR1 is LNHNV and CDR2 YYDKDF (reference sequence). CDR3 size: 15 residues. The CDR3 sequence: CATSRGRQGSTEAFF. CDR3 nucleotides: TGTGCCACCAGCAGAGGTAGACAGGGGAGCACTGAAGCTTTCTTT.

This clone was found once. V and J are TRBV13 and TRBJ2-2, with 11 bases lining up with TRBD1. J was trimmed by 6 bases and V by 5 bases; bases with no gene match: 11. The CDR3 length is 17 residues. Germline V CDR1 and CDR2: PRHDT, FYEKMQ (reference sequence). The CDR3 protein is CASSPFSGTGGAGELFF. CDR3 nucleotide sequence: TGTGCCAGCAGCCCCTTTTCCGGGACAGGGGGTGCCGGGGAGCTGTTTTTT.

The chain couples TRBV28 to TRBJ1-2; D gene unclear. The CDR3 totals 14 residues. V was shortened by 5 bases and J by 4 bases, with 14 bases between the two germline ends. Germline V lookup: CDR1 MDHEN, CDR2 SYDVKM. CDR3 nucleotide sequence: TGTGCCAGCAGTCTACCCGGTAGTGGCTATGGCTACACCTTC. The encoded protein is CASSLPGSGYGYTF.

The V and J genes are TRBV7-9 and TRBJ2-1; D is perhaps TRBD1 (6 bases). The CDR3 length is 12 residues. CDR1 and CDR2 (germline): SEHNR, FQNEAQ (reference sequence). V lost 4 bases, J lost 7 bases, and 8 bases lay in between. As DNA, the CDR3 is TGTGCCAGCAGCTATGACAGGAATGAGCAGTTCTTC. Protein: CASSYDRNEQFF.

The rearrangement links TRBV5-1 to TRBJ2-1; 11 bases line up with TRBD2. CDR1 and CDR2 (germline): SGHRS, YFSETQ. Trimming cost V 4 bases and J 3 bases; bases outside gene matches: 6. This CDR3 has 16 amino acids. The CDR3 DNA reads TGCGCCAGCAGCCCTCTAGCGGGGGGAATCTACAATGAGCAGTTCTTC. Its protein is CASSPLAGGIYNEQFF. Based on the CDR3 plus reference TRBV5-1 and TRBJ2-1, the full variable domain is KAGVTQTPRYLIKTRGQQVTLSCSPISGHRSVSWYQQTPGQGLQFLFEYFSETQRNKGNFPGRFSGRQFSNSRSEMNVSTLELGDSALYLCASSPLAGGIYNEQFFGPGTRLTVL.

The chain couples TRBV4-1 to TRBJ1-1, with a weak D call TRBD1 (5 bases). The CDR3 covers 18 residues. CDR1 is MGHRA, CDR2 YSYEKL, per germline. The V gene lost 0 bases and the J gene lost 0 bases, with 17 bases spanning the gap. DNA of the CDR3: TGCGCCAGCAGCCAAGAGGGGCCACAGACATATTTGAACACTGAAGCTTTCTTT. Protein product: CASSQEGPQTYLNTEAFF.

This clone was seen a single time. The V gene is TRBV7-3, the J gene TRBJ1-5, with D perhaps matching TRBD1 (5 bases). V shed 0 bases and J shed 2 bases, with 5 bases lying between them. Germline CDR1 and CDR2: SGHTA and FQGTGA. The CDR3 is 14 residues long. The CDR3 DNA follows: TGTGCCAGCAGCTTAACAGGGGGCAATCAGCCCCAGCATTTT. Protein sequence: CASSLTGGNQPQHF.